This T cell receptor beta chain was sequenced during a study of T cell changes during pregnancy in multiple sclerosis. The CDR3 extends over 17 amino acids. Germline CDR1 and CDR2: KGHSH and LQKENI. V dropped 3 bases and J dropped 1; count of bases not matched to a gene: 7. Clones were sequenced by immunoSEQ multiplex PCR, and TCRdb holds only the in-frame ones, with some missing. The repertoire includes tens of thousands of clones, around 94% of them detected once, and just under 2% sits in the top ten. This receptor was obtained from a female donor in good health, enrolled as a control in a pregnancy study. Sequencing used peripheral blood, obtained in the third trimester of pregnancy. This rearrangement joins TRBV18 to TRBJ2-2; TRBD2 aligns across 8 bases. In DNA, the CDR3 is TGTGCCAGCTCACCTCTCGCGGCGGGAGGGAACACCGGGGAGCTGTTTTTT. The encoded protein is CASSPLAAGGNTGELFF.